Listed below are T cell receptor beta chains from one sample, sequenced in a study of T cell changes during pregnancy in multiple sclerosis. Assay used: immunoSEQ multiplex PCR; TCRdb lists only in-frame clones, some missing. Of roughly 72,000 clones listed, roughly 90% are singletons. The source material was peripheral blood, sampled in the first trimester of pregnancy. These receptors were obtained from a female donor in good health, enrolled as a control in a pregnancy study. CDR3s include the opening cysteine and the closing phenylalanine or tryptophan. Each record gives: V gene, clone size, D gene, J gene, CDR3 DNA, CDR3 protein. A D gene is named only where the DNA matches it firmly. Clone size is shown for a subset of rows, as once, few, many or a class of expanded clone.

TRBV19	NA	TRBD2	TRBJ2-1	TGTGCCAGTAGTATAGGACTAGCGGGTTACAATGAGCAGTTCTTC	CASSIGLAGYNEQFF
TRBV7-2	NA	NA	TRBJ1-3	TGTGCCAGCAGCTTAGAGCTTGGCACTAGAAACACCATATATTTT	CASSLELGTRNTIYF
TRBV11-3	NA	NA	TRBJ1-1	TGTGCCAGCAGCTTAGTAACCGGCACTGAAGCTTTCTTT	CASSLVTGTEAFF
TRBV19	NA	NA	TRBJ1-5	TGTGCCATCAACGGGGCAGGGGATCAGCCCCAGCATTTT	CAINGAGDQPQHF
TRBV19	NA	NA	TRBJ1-2	TGTGCCAGTAGTATTGGGGCCGGTGCGGGATACGGCTACACCTTC	CASSIGAGAGYGYTF
TRBV19	NA	TRBD1	TRBJ1-6	TGTGCCAGTATCCCGGGACAGGGGTCTTCACCCCTCCACTTT	CASIPGQGSSPLHF
TRBV13	NA	NA	TRBJ2-1	TGTGCCAGCAGCGGGCCGGGACTGACCTACAATGAGCAGTTCTTC	CASSGPGLTYNEQFF
TRBV21-1	once	NA	TRBJ1-3	TGTGCCAGCAGCAAAGACCAGACAGTCTCTGGAAACACCATATATTTT	CASSKDQTVSGNTIYF
TRBV7-7	NA	NA	TRBJ1-1	TGTGCCAGCAGCCAATTTGACGGCGGCACTGAAGCTTTCTTT	CASSQFDGGTEAFF
TRBV2	few	NA	TRBJ1-1	TGTGCCAGCCAGGATTCTGAAGCTTTCTTT	CASQDSEAFF
TRBV27	once	NA	TRBJ1-1	TGTGCCAGCAGTTTCGGACGGCGGGGGAACACTGAAGCTTTCTTT	CASSFGRRGNTEAFF
TRBV28	NA	TRBD1	TRBJ2-2	TGTGCCAGCAGTCCGGACAGGGGGTTCGCCGGGGAGCTGTTTTTT	CASSPDRGFAGELFF
TRBV6-5	NA	TRBD1	TRBJ2-5	TGTGCCAGCACCCTAACAGACAGGGGTGGAGAGACCCAGTACTTC	CASTLTDRGGETQYF
TRBV6-1	NA	NA	TRBJ2-7	TGTGCCAGCCTTACCCGGGGGCGGGGGTACGAGCAGTACTTC	CASLTRGRGYEQYF
TRBV5-1	NA	NA	TRBJ1-1	TGCGCCAGCAGGGCGGGGAACACTGAAGCTTTCTTT	CASRAGNTEAFF
TRBV28	NA	NA	TRBJ2-6	TGTGCCAGCAAGGCAGGGATTGCTGGGGCCAACGTCCTGACTTTC	CASKAGIAGANVLTF
TRBV7-2	NA	TRBD1	TRBJ1-1	TGTGCCAGCAGCTTAGACCGGCTTCAGGGGGCTAACACTGAAGCTTTCTTT	CASSLDRLQGANTEAFF
TRBV7-6	NA	NA	TRBJ1-1	TGTGCCAGCAGCTTAAAGGCAGGGAACACTGAAGCTTTCTTT	CASSLKAGNTEAFF